This T cell receptor beta chain was captured in a study of blood T cell repertoires in COVID-19. This clone was detected only once. Trimming pared 4 bases from V and 8 bases from J, leaving 8 bases between. CDR1 and CDR2 (germline): MDHEN, SYDVKM. This CDR3 has 11 residues. Authors' methods: Amplification with reference gene primers provided the estimates of nucleated cell counts. The protocol was immunoSEQ multiplex PCR, while the TCRdb copy is restricted to in-frame clones and leaves out a portion. Clonal size and the V and J genes are those of that table, whereas D and trimming came from the DNA. The table has roughly 80,000 clones, approximately 89% seen once.

The sequence was collected from a man between 45 and 60 years old with active COVID-19. The sample taken for sequencing was peripheral blood. The chain links TRBV28 to TRBJ1-2, with D hard to call. In nucleotides, the CDR3 is TGTGCCAGCAGTTCTCTCCAGGGCTACACCTTC. Translated: CASSSLQGYTF.